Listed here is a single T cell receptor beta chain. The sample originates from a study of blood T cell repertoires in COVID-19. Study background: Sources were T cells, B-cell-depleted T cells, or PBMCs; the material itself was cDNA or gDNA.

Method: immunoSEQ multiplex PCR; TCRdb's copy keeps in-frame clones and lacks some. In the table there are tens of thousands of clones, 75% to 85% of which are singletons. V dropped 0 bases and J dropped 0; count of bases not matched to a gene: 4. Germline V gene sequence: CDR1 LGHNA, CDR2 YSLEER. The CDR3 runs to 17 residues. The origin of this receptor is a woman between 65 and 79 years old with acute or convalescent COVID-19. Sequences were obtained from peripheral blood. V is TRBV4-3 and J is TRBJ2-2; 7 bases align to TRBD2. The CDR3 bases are TGCGCCAGCAGCCAAGATGCCGCGGGGGCGAACACCGGGGAGCTGTTTTTT. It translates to CASSQDAAGANTGELFF.